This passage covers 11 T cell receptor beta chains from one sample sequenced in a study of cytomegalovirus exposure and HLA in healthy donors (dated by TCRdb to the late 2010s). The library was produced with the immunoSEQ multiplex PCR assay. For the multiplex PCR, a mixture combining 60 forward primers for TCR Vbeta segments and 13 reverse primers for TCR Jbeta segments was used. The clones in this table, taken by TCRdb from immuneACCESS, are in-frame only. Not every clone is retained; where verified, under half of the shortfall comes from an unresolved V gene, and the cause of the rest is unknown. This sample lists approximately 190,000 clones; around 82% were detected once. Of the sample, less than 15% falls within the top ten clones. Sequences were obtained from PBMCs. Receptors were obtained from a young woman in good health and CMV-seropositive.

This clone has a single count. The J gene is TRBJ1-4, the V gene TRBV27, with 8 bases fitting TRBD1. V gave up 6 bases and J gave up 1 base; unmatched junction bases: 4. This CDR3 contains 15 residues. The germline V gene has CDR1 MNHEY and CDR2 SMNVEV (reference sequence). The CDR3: CASSDRGLTNEKLFF. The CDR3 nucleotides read TGTGCCAGCAGCGACAGGGGATTAACTAATGAAAAACTGTTTTTT.

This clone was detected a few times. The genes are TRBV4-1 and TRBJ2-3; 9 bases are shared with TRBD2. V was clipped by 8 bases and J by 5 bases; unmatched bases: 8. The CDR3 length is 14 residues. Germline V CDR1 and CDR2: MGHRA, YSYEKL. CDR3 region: CASGVAGEGDTQYF. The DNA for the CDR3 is TGCGCCAGCGGGGTAGCGGGAGAGGGAGATACGCAGTATTTT.

The CDR3 region has the DNA TGTGCCAGCAGAGAAGGTAGCGGAGTTCGGACCGGGGAGCTGTTTTTT. This gives the protein CASREGSGVRTGELFF. The chain recombines TRBV7-6 with TRBJ2-2; TRBD2 might be the D (6 bases). V was clipped by 6 bases and J by 5 bases, with 19 bases between them. Germline values: CDR1 SGHVS, CDR2 FNYEAQ. This CDR3 spans 16 amino acids.

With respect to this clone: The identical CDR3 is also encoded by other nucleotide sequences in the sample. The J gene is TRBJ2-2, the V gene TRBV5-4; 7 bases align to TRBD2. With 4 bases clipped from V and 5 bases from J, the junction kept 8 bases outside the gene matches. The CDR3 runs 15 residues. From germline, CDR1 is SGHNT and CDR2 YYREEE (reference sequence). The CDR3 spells CASSPPGGGTGELFF. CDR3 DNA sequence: TGTGCCAGCAGCCCCCCGGGGGGTGGGACCGGGGAGCTGTTTTTT.

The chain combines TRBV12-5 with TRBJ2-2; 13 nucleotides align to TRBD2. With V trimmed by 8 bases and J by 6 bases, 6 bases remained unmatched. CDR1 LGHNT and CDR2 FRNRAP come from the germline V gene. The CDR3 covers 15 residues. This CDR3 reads CASKGLAGDSGELFF. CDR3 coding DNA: TGTGCTAGTAAAGGACTAGCGGGAGATTCCGGGGAGCTGTTTTTT.

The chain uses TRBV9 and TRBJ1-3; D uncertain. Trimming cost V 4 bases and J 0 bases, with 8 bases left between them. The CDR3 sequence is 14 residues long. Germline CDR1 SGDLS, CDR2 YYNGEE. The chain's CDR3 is CASSPVLSGNTIYF. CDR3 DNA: TGTGCCAGCAGCCCGGTGCTCTCTGGAAACACCATATATTTT.

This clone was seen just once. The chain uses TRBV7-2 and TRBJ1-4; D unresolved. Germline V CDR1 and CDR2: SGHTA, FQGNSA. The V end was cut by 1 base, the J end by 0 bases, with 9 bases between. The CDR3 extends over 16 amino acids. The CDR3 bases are TGTGCCAGCAGCTTAGATTCAACTACAACTAATGAAAAACTGTTTTTT. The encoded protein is CASSLDSTTTNEKLFF.

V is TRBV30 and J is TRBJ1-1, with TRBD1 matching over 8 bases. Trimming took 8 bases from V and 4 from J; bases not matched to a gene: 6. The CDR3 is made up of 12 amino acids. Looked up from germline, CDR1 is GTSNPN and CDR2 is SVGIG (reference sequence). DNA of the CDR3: TGTGCCGGGACAGGTATGAGCACTGAAGCTTTCTTT. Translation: CAGTGMSTEAFF.

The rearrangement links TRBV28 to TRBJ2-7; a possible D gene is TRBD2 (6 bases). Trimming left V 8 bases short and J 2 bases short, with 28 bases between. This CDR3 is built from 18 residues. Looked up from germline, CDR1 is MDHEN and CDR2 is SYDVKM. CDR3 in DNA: TGTGCCAGCGTCCCCGGGAGTGCGGGTCGGGAGACCCCCTACGAGCAGTACTTC. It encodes CASVPGSAGRETPYEQYF.

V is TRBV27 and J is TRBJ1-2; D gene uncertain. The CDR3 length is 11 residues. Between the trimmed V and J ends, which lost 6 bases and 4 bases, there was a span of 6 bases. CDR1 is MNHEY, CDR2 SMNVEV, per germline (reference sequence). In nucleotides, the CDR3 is TGTGCCAGCAGGGAGGGCTATGGCTACACCTTC. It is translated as CASREGYGYTF.

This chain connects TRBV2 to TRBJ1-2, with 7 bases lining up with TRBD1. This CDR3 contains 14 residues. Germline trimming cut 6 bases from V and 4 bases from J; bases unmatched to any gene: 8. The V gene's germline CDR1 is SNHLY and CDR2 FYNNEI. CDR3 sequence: CASRADRVIYGYTF. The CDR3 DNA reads TGTGCCAGCAGGGCTGACAGGGTGATCTATGGCTACACCTTC.